This paragraph reports one TCR beta chain. Per the germline V gene, CDR1 is LNHDA and CDR2 is SQIVND (reference sequence). The V end was cut by 4 bases, the J end by 7 bases, with 7 bases between. The CDR3 is made up of 12 amino acids. The data stem from a study of control samples from healthy donors and cancer patients. Only in-frame clones appear in the TCRdb table, and some are missing; sequencing was by immunoSEQ multiplex PCR. The table records about 95,000 clones, 85% of them present only once. The chain couples TRBV19 to TRBJ2-2; either TRBD1 or TRBD2 may fit D (5 bases each). Sequenced: blood. The source is a man under 40 in good health. CDR3 sequence (DNA): TGTGCCAGTAGTAGGGGGATCGGGGAGCTGTTTTTT. Translated, it gives CASSRGIGELFF.